This paragraph reports one T cell receptor (beta chain). The sample is drawn from a study of blood T cell repertoires in COVID-19. About the study: The origin of the acute and convalescent COVID-19 samples was the United States, Italy and Spain. PBMCs, B-cell-depleted T cells, or T cells were the source of the cDNA or gDNA that made up the material.

Per the study methods: Using reference gene primer amplification, nucleated cell counts were estimated. Repertoires were generated with immunoSEQ multiplex PCR, while TCRdb's copy carries only in-frame clones and drops some. That table furnishes V, J and clone size, whereas the DNA furnished D and trimming. The profile covers about 230,000 clones, with less than 90% appearing a single time and just over 2.5% taken by the ten largest. This CDR3 has 12 amino acids. The rearrangement links TRBV21-1 to TRBJ1-3. TRBV21-1 is reported as a pseudogene. The specimen was peripheral blood. The clonotype comes from a woman aged 70-85 years with active or convalescent COVID-19. The CDR3 is CASSNEGNTIYF. In DNA form, the CDR3 reads TGTGCCAGCAGCAACGAGGGAAACACCATATATTTT.